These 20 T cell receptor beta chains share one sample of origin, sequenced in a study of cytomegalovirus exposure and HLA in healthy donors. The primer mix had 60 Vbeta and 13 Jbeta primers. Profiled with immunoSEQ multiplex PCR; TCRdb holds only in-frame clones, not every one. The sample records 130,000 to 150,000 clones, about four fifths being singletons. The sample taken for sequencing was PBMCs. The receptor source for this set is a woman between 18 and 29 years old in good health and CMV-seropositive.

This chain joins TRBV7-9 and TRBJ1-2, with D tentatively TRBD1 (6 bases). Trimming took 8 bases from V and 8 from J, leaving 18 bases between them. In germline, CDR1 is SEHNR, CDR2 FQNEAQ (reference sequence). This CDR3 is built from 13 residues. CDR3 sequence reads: CASVPTGLDGYTF. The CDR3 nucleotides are TGTGCCAGCGTCCCCACAGGGCTGGACGGCTACACCTTC.

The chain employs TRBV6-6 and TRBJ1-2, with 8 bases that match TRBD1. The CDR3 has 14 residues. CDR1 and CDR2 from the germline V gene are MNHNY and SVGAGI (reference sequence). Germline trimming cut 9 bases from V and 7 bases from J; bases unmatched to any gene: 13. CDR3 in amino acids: CASSPQGARGGYTF. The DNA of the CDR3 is TGTGCCAGTTCGCCCCAGGGGGCGCGTGGTGGCTACACCTTC.

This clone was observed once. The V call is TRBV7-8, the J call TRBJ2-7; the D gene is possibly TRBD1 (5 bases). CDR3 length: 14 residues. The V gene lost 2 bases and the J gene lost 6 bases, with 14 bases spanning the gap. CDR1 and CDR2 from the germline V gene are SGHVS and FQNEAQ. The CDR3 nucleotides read TGTGCCAGCAGCTTATCGTCAGGCACAGGCGAGCAGTACTTC. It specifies CASSLSSGTGEQYF.

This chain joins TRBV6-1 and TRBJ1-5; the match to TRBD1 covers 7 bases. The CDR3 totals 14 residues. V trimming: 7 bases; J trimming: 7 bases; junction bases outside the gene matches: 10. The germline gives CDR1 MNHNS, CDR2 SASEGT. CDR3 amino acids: CASIWTGSGQPQHF. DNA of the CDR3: TGTGCCAGCATCTGGACAGGCTCCGGCCAGCCCCAGCATTTT.

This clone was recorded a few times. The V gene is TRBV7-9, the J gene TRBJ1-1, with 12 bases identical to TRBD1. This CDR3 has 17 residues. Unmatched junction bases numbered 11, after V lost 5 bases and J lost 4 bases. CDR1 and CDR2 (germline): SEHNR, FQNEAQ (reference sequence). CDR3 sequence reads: CASSAGTGGILVTEAFF. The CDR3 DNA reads TGTGCCAGCAGCGCGGGGACAGGGGGCATTCTGGTCACTGAAGCTTTCTTT.

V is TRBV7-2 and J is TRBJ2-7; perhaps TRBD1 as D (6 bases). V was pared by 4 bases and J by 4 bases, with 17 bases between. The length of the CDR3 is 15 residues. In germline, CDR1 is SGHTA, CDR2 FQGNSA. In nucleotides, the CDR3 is TGTGCCAGCAGCTCTACAGGGCTCCTTCGGTACGAGCAGTACTTC. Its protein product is CASSSTGLLRYEQYF.

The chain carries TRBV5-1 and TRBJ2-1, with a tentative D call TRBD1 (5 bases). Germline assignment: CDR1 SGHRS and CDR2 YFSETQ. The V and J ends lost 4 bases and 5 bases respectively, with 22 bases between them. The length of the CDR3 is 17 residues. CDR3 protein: CASSPHGQRQTNNEQFF. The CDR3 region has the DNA TGCGCCAGCAGCCCCCATGGTCAGCGACAGACAAACAATGAGCAGTTCTTC.

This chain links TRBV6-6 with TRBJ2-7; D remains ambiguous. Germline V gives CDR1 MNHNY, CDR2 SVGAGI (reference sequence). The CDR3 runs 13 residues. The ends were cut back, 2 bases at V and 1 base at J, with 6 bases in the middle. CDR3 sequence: CASSYLTSYEQYF. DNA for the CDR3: TGTGCCAGCAGTTACCTCACTTCCTACGAGCAGTACTTC.

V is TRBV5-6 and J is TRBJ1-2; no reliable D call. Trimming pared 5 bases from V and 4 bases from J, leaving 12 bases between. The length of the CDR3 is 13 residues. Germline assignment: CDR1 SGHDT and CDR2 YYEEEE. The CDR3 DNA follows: TGTGCCAGCAGGGAGGCACAGACCTATGGCTACACCTTC. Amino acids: CASREAQTYGYTF.

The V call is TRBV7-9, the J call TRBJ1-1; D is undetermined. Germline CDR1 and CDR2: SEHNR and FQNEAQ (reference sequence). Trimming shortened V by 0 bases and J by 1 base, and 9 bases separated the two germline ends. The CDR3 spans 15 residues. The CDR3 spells CASSLARVQNTEAFF. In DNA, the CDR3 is TGTGCCAGCAGCTTAGCGAGGGTTCAGAACACTGAAGCTTTCTTT. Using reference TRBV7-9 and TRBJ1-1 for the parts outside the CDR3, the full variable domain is DTGVSQNPRHKITKRGQNVTFRCDPISEHNRLYWYRQTLGQGPEFLTYFQNEAQLEKSRLLSDRFSAERPKGSFSTLEIQRTEQGDSAMYLCASSLARVQNTEAFFGQGTRLTVV.

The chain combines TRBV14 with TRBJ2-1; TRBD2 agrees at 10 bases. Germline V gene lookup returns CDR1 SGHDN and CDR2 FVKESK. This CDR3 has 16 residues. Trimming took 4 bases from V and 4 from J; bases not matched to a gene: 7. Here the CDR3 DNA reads TGTGCCAGCAGCCCCTGGACTAGCGGCATATACAATGAGCAGTTCTTC. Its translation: CASSPWTSGIYNEQFF. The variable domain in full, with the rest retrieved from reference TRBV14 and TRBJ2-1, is EAGVTQFPSHSVIEKGQTVTLRCDPISGHDNLYWYRRVMGKEIKFLLHFVKESKQDESGMPNNRFLAERTGGTYSTLKVQPAELEDSGVYFCASSPWTSGIYNEQFFGPGTRLTVL.

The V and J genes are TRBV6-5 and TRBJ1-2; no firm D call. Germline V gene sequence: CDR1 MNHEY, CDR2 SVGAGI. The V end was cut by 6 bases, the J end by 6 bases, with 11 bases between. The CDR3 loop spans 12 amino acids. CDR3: CASRMEGHGYTF. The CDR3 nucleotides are TGTGCCAGCAGGATGGAGGGTCATGGCTACACCTTC.

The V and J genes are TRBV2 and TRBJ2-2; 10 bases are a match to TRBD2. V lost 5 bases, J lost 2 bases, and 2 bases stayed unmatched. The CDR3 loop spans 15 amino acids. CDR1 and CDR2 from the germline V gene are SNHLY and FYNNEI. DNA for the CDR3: TGTGCCAGCAGTCGGACTAGCGGAAACACCGGGGAGCTGTTTTTT. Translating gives CASSRTSGNTGELFF.

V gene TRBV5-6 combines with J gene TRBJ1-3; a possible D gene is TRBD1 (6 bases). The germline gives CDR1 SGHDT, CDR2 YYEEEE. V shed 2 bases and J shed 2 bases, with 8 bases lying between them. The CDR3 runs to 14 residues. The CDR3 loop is CASSLGQPGNTIYF. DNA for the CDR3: TGTGCCAGCAGCTTAGGACAGCCTGGAAACACCATATATTTT.

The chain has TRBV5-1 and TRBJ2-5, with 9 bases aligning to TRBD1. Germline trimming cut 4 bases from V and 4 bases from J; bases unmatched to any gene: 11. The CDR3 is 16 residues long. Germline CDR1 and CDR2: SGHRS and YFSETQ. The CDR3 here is CASSKTGTGWRETQYF. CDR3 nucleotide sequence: TGCGCCAGCAGCAAAACCGGGACAGGGTGGAGAGAGACCCAGTACTTC. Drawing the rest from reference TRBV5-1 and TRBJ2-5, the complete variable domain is KAGVTQTPRYLIKTRGQQVTLSCSPISGHRSVSWYQQTPGQGLQFLFEYFSETQRNKGNFPGRFSGRQFSNSRSEMNVSTLELGDSALYLCASSKTGTGWRETQYFGPGTRLLVL.

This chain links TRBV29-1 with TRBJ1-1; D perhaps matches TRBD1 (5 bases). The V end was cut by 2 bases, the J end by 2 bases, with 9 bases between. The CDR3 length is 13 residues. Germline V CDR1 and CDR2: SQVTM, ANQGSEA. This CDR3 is CSVETTVNTEAFF. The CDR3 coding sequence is TGCAGCGTTGAAACGACAGTAAACACTGAAGCTTTCTTT.

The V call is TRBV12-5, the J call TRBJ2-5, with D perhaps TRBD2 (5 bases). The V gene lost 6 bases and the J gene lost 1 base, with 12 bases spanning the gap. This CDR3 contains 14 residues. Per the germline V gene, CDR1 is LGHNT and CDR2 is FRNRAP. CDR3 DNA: TGTGCTAGTGGGCCTACTAGTATCCAAGAGACCCAGTACTTC. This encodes CASGPTSIQETQYF.

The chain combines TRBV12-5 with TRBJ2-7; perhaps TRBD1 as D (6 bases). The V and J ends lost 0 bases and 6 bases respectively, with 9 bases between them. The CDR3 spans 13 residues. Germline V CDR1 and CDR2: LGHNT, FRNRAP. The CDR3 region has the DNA TGTGCTAGTGGTTTGGTAGGGGGTGCCGAGCAGTACTTC. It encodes CASGLVGGAEQYF.

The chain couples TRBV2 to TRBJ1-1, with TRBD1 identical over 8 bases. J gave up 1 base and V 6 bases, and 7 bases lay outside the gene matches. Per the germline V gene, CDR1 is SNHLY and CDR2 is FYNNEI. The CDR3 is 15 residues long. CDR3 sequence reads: CASREQGVGNTEAFF. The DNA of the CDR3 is TGTGCCAGCAGAGAACAGGGGGTTGGGAACACTGAAGCTTTCTTT.

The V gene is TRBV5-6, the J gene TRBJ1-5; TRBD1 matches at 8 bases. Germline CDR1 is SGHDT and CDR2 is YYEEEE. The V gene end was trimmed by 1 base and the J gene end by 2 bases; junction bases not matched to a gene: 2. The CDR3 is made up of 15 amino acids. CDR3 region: CASSLWGQGNQPQHF. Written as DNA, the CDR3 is TGTGCCAGCAGCTTGTGGGGACAGGGCAATCAGCCCCAGCATTTT. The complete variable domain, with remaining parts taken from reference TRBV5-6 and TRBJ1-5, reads DAGVTQSPTHLIKTRGQQVTLRCSPKSGHDTVSWYQQALGQGPQFIFQYYEEEERQRGNFPDRFSGHQFPNYSSELNVNALLLGDSALYLCASSLWGQGNQPQHFGDGTRLSIL.